Listed here are 7 T cell receptor beta chains from one sample, sequenced in a study of blood T cell repertoires in COVID-19. Produced via immunoSEQ multiplex PCR; TCRdb's table is partial and in-frame only. The repertoire holds approximately 250,000 clones, with about 87% as singletons. Sequencing was carried out using PBMCs or T cells enriched from blood (not recorded which). These receptors were taken from a woman between 35 and 50 years old who had been exposed to COVID-19.

This rearrangement joins TRBV12-5 to TRBJ2-1, with a tentative D call TRBD1 (7 bases). This CDR3 comprises 14 residues. Trimming took off 1 base at V and 9 bases at J, with 13 bases between the two ends. CDR1 is LGHNT, CDR2 FRNRAP, per germline. The CDR3 loop reads CASGLGQGGTEQFF. The CDR3 DNA follows: TGTGCTAGTGGTTTGGGGCAGGGGGGCACTGAGCAGTTCTTC.

The chain has TRBV28 and TRBJ2-7; 10 bases are shared with TRBD1. Per germline, CDR1 MDHEN and CDR2 SYDVKM. Trimming at V came to 6 bases and at J to 7 bases, leaving 9 bases not matched to a gene. This CDR3 spans 14 amino acids. DNA for the CDR3: TGTGCCAGCAGACCGACAGGGGGCTCTCAAGAGCAGTACTTC. Residues: CASRPTGGSQEQYF.

The chain has TRBV18 and TRBJ2-7, with 11 bases that match TRBD2. Germline loops: CDR1 KGHSH, CDR2 LQKENI. With V trimmed by 8 bases and J by 4 bases, 4 bases remained unmatched. The CDR3 runs 13 residues. The CDR3 coding sequence is TGTGCCAGCCAGACTAGCGGGGATTACGAGCAGTACGTC. This codes for CASQTSGDYEQYV.

The V and J genes are TRBV27 and TRBJ1-2; 7 positions agree with TRBD1. This CDR3 comprises 13 residues. Germline trimming cut 2 bases from V and 8 bases from J; bases unmatched to any gene: 5. CDR1 MNHEY and CDR2 SMNVEV come from the germline V gene (reference sequence). The CDR3 reads CASSLEGGRGYTF. CDR3 coding DNA: TGTGCCAGCAGTTTAGAAGGGGGCCGCGGCTACACCTTC.

This rearrangement joins TRBV14 to TRBJ1-1; D is unresolved. CDR1 SGHDN and CDR2 FVKESK come from the germline V gene. The CDR3 runs to 14 residues. Trimming removed 1 base at V and 4 bases at J, with 10 bases between. The DNA for the CDR3 is TGTGCCAGCAGCCAAGTCCGTTCGGGCACTGAAGCTTTCTTT. It translates to CASSQVRSGTEAFF.

The CDR3 DNA reads as TGTGCCAGCAGTGGGAACAGGGATGGCTACACCTTC. It encodes CASSGNRDGYTF. V and J are TRBV9 and TRBJ1-2, with D maybe TRBD1 (6 bases). V dropped 5 bases and J dropped 6 bases, with 11 bases sitting between them. Germline assignment: CDR1 SGDLS and CDR2 YYNGEE. This CDR3 is built from 12 residues.

The V and J genes are TRBV3-1 (or the pseudogene TRBV3-2) and TRBJ1-3, with TRBD1 as a possible D gene (5 bases). Deletions cut 4 bases from V and 2 bases from J, with 15 bases between. Germline V CDR1 and CDR2: LGHDT, YNNKEL (reference sequence). The length of the CDR3 is 16 residues. CDR3 amino acids: CASSLRTGATGNTIYF. The CDR3, as DNA: TGTGCCAGCAGCCTACGTACTGGGGCCACTGGAAACACCATATATTTT.